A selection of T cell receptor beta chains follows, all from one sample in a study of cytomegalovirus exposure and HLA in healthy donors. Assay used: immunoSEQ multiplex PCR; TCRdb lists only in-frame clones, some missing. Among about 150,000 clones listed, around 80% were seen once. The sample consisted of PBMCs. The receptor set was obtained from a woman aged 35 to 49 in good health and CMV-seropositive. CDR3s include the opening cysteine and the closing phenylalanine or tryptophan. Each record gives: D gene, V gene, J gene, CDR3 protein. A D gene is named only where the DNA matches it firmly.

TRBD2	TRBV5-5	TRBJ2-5	CASSRHGGAQETQYF
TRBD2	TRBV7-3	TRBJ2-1	CASSLTPGGKGEQFF
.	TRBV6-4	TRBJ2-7	CASSQQMGGEQYF
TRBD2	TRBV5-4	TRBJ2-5	CASSTRTSGRAGETQYF
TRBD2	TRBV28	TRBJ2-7	CASSFKLAGSREQYF
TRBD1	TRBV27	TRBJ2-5	CASSPPTGGKETQYF
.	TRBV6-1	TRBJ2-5	CASSETGETQYF
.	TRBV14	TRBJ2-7	CASSQAGVSYEQYF
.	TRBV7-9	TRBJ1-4	CASSSGATNEKLFF
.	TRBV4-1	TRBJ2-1	CASSLYNEQFF
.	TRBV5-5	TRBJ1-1	CASSPSAGALGAFF
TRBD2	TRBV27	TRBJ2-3	CASSPTSRYITDTQYF
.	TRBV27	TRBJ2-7	CASGGSSYEQYF
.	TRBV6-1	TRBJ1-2	CASSVDRGDGYTF
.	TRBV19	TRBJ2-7	CASSPRLAGRNEQYF
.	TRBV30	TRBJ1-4	CAWSKVGRGIEKLFF
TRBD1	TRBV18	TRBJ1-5	CASSLNRGPEPQHF
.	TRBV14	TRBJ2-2	CASSPVLNTGELFF
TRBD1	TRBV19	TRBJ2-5	CASSIRSTGAKETQYF
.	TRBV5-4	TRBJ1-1	CASSLGGAAEAFF
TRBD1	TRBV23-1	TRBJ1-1	CASSHPPGQGSKNTEAFF
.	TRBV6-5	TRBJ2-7	CASSYSRGGYEQYF
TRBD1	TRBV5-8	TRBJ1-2	CASSGQGRIVGGYTF
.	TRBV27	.	CASSFGGPGSYEQYF
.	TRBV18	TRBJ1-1	CASSPPSFRDTEAFF
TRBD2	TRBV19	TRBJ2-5	CASSSRVAGPQYF
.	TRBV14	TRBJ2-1	CASSSDRVTSESYNEQFF
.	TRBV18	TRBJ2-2	CASSPTGSRVTGELFF
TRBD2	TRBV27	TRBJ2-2	CASSFSGSTGELFF
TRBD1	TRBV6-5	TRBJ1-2	CASSYRTGAFPGYTF
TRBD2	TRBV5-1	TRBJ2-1	CASSLGLEYNEQFF
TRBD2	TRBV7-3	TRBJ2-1	CASSLTSSSYNEQFF
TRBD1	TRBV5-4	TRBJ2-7	CASSLTGGYEQYF
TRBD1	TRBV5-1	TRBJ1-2	CASSPRTGSDYGYTF
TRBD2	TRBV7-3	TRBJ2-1	CAGSFGRNYNEQFF
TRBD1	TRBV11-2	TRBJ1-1	CASSSLRQGPGTEAFF
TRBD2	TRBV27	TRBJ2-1	CASSPPGLGGNEQFF
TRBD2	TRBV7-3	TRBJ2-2	CASSLPGGRGGELFF
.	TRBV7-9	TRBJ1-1	CASSLAEPAEAFF
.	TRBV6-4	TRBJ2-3	CASSEGGATDTQYF
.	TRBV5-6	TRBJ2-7	CASSLGQIYEQYF
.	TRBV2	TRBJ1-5	CASRGRENQPQHF
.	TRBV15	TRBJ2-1	CATSTPRNEQFF
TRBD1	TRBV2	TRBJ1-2	CASSEAGRGLGYTF
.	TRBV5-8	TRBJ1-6	CASNQIGTHSPLHF
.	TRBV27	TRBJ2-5	CASSPRKMNSQETQYF
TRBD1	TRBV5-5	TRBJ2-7	CASSVDRGEQYF
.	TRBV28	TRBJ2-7	CASSPGRMQGLAPYEQYF
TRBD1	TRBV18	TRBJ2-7	CASSRGTGPYEQYF
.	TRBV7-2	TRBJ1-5	CASSFRRGSPQHF
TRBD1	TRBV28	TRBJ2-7	CASSSPLDRGSYEQYF
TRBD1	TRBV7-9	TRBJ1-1	CSSSSTGFTEAFF
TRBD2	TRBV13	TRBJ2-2	CASSLRLAGGHTGELFF
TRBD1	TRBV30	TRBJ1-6	CAWSPRGQVTYNSPLHF
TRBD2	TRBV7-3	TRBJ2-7	CASSLDWTGLAKPEQYF
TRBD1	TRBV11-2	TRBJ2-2	CASSLHRGPRGGELFF
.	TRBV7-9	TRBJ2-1	CASSSSGTMMTNEQFF
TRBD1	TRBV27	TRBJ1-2	CASSRDRVYGYTF
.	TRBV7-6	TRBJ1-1	CASSTQQGTEAFF